This T cell receptor (beta chain) was captured in a study of spatial heterogeneity in lung cancer. Whole-study context: Sequence detection consistently recorded a greater number of beta-chain than alpha-chain sequences.

Whole-study results and caveats: The study found ubiquitous expanded tumor TCRs in blood more at resection than follow-up.

TCR cDNA molecules each carried a unique molecular identifier. Via MiXCR, TCRdb re-called the 5' RACE reads, giving one row per CDR3 protein. The sample records tens of thousands of distinct CDR3 sequences, approximately 20% being singletons. This clonotype occurred many times. Its target is not known. The CDR3 is made up of 15 amino acids. Trimming removed 6 bases from V and 0 bases from J, with 14 bases in between. Time point denoted: sample taken at primary tumor resection. Sequencing covered unsorted whole RNA taken from tumor, nontumor lung or frozen PBMC. Untreated early-stage non-small cell lung cancer patients, over 55 in total, were the donors.

The source was PBMCs, collected at surgery. The chain combines TRBV12-3 or TRBV12-4 with TRBJ2-5; D not resolved. The sequence was obtained from a male donor with early-stage non-small cell lung cancer. As DNA, the CDR3 is TGTGCCAGCAGCCCCAGAGCTTCCAACCAAGAGACCCAGTACTTC. This encodes CASSPRASNQETQYF.